This is a list of T cell receptor beta chains from one sample in a study of blood T cell repertoires in COVID-19. Profiled with immunoSEQ multiplex PCR; TCRdb holds only in-frame clones, not every one. The table has about 55,000 clones, 75% to 95% seen once; the top ten hold about an eighth. The sample taken for sequencing was peripheral blood. The receptors stem from a human donor with active COVID-19. The donor label of this sample is uncertain. The CDR3 runs from the conserved cysteine through the conserved F or W. Fields, in order: J gene, V gene, clone size, CDR3 length, CDR3 protein. Expanded clones get a size class; other rows say once, few or many, or leave the size out.

j_gene: TRBJ1-6
v_gene: TRBV25-1
abundance: .
len: 16
CDR3aa: CASSEYVTGDNSPLHF

j_gene: TRBJ2-3
v_gene: TRBV27
abundance: .
len: 16
CDR3aa: CASSRGGLAVRDTQYF

j_gene: TRBJ2-1
v_gene: TRBV7-3
abundance: .
len: 13
CDR3aa: CASSLLLRDQQFF

j_gene: TRBJ1-3
v_gene: TRBV7-2
abundance: .
len: 14
CDR3aa: CASSLGDSVISIYF

j_gene: TRBJ2-1
v_gene: TRBV6-1
abundance: .
len: 11
CDR3aa: CASSDPRRQFF

j_gene: TRBJ1-1
v_gene: TRBV7-2
abundance: .
len: 17
CDR3aa: CASSLAGQGVGNTEAFF

j_gene: TRBJ1-1
v_gene: TRBV3-1/TRBV3-2
abundance: once
len: 14
CDR3aa: CASSQFGMNTEAFF

j_gene: TRBJ1-3
v_gene: TRBV19
abundance: .
len: 14
CDR3aa: CASVTGNSGNTIYF

j_gene: TRBJ2-3
v_gene: TRBV5-1
abundance: .
len: 15
CDR3aa: CASSLGDRSLPTQYF

j_gene: TRBJ2-7
v_gene: TRBV11-2
abundance: .
len: 16
CDR3aa: CASSSPRLAGGHEQYF

j_gene: TRBJ2-5
v_gene: TRBV29-1
abundance: .
len: 15
CDR3aa: CSVDSSGSAWGTQYF

j_gene: TRBJ2-3
v_gene: TRBV19
abundance: .
len: 16
CDR3aa: CASSPRRAGGTDTQYF

j_gene: TRBJ2-3
v_gene: TRBV5-1
abundance: .
len: 13
CDR3aa: CASRESGTDTQYF

j_gene: TRBJ2-6
v_gene: TRBV5-1
abundance: .
len: 18
CDR3aa: CASSPSPGTGTGANVLTF

j_gene: TRBJ1-1
v_gene: TRBV5-1
abundance: .
len: 16
CDR3aa: CASSLAAPSGPTEAFF

j_gene: TRBJ2-7
v_gene: TRBV28
abundance: once
len: 14
CDR3aa: CASRLRDNSYEQYF

j_gene: TRBJ1-1
v_gene: TRBV7-2
abundance: .
len: 13
CDR3aa: CASSLQVNTEAFF

j_gene: TRBJ1-6
v_gene: TRBV3-1/TRBV3-2
abundance: .
len: 17
CDR3aa: CASSQAPYGAYNSPLHF

j_gene: TRBJ2-7
v_gene: TRBV27
abundance: .
len: 13
CDR3aa: CASSFGTSGSQYF

j_gene: TRBJ1-1
v_gene: TRBV11-2
abundance: .
len: 13
CDR3aa: CATWTGGNTEAFF

j_gene: TRBJ2-1
v_gene: TRBV5-1
abundance: .
len: 14
CDR3aa: CASRPEGLDNEQFF

j_gene: TRBJ2-2
v_gene: TRBV5-1
abundance: .
len: 16
CDR3aa: CASSYGFQSNTGELFF

j_gene: TRBJ2-6
v_gene: TRBV6-2/TRBV6-3
abundance: .
len: 15
CDR3aa: CASSWGGTGANVLTF

j_gene: TRBJ2-1
v_gene: TRBV5-4
abundance: .
len: 18
CDR3aa: CASSRGTSGGTSYNEQFF

j_gene: TRBJ2-1
v_gene: TRBV5-1
abundance: .
len: 15
CDR3aa: CASTSSGGAINEQFF

j_gene: TRBJ2-1
v_gene: TRBV4-1
abundance: .
len: 15
CDR3aa: CASSQEPGLAYEQFF

j_gene: TRBJ2-7
v_gene: TRBV30
abundance: once
len: 12
CDR3aa: CAWSTTSYEQYF

j_gene: TRBJ2-7
v_gene: TRBV29-1
abundance: .
len: 15
CDR3aa: CSGGGLAGGPSEQYF

j_gene: TRBJ1-1
v_gene: TRBV27
abundance: .
len: 14
CDR3aa: CASSLGQGNTEAFF

j_gene: TRBJ2-3
v_gene: TRBV10-3
abundance: .
len: 15
CDR3aa: CASLTGGGSGDTQYF

j_gene: TRBJ1-5
v_gene: TRBV4-2
abundance: .
len: 15
CDR3aa: CASSQEARPNQPQHF

j_gene: TRBJ1-2
v_gene: TRBV28
abundance: .
len: 13
CDR3aa: CASSTRDSYGYTF

j_gene: TRBJ2-3
v_gene: TRBV27
abundance: .
len: 13
CDR3aa: CASSSGGPDTQYF

j_gene: TRBJ1-4
v_gene: TRBV6-5
abundance: .
len: 14
CDR3aa: CASKTGKGNEKLFF

j_gene: TRBJ1-1
v_gene: TRBV19
abundance: .
len: 13
CDR3aa: CASSIRPASEAFF

j_gene: TRBJ2-1
v_gene: TRBV4-1
abundance: .
len: 12
CDR3aa: CASSFFGGEQFF

j_gene: TRBJ1-2
v_gene: TRBV9
abundance: .
len: 16
CDR3aa: CASSVGDRAGFYGYTF

j_gene: TRBJ2-7
v_gene: TRBV7-8
abundance: .
len: 13
CDR3aa: CASSLNRPYEQYF

j_gene: TRBJ1-3
v_gene: TRBV4-1
abundance: .
len: 15
CDR3aa: CASSLSQADGNTIYF

j_gene: TRBJ2-2
v_gene: TRBV3-1/TRBV3-2
abundance: .
len: 15
CDR3aa: CASSLGQERTGELFF

j_gene: TRBJ1-6
v_gene: TRBV5-4
abundance: .
len: 16
CDR3aa: CASSLEGGHGNSPLHF

j_gene: TRBJ2-1
v_gene: TRBV7-9
abundance: .
len: 15
CDR3aa: CASSLPAGFPNEQFF

j_gene: TRBJ1-5
v_gene: TRBV14
abundance: once
len: 15
CDR3aa: CAREEIKDKNQPQHF

j_gene: TRBJ2-5
v_gene: TRBV5-1
abundance: .
len: 16
CDR3aa: CASSSGTSGTRETQYF

j_gene: TRBJ2-1
v_gene: TRBV7-9
abundance: .
len: 14
CDR3aa: CASRPIDYVNEQFF

j_gene: TRBJ1-5
v_gene: TRBV27
abundance: few
len: 15
CDR3aa: CASSSLGGGNQPQHF

j_gene: TRBJ2-2
v_gene: TRBV7-9
abundance: .
len: 15
CDR3aa: CASSKLAGITGELFF

j_gene: TRBJ2-2
v_gene: TRBV9
abundance: once
len: 15
CDR3aa: CASGGGRGLAGELFF

j_gene: TRBJ2-2
v_gene: TRBV5-4
abundance: .
len: 16
CDR3aa: CASSLGLAGYTGELFF